The 6 T cell receptor beta chains below come from one sample, sequenced in a study of vaccination and CD4 T cells after COVID-19. Indicated treatment: approximately nine-day PBMC culture with coronavirus spike peptide pools or control peptides (ViraFEST assay). With the Oncomine TCR Beta short-read assay, DNA from cultured CD4+ T cells was sequenced. From the PCR reads, TCRdb called clonotypes with MiXCR, one entry per CDR3 protein. The sample lists 11,000 or so distinct CDR3 sequences, 29% occurring once. These receptors have no known antigen. The sample was cultured CD4+ T cells from blood. These receptor sequences come from a human donor with COVID-19.

The V gene is TRBV19, the J gene TRBJ1-1, with TRBD1 matching 12 bases. V lost 5 bases, J lost 6 bases, and 4 bases stayed unmatched. This CDR3 is built from 14 residues. Germline-derived CDR1 and CDR2 are LNHDA and SQIVND (reference sequence). In DNA, the CDR3 is TGTGCCAGTAGTGGGGGACAGGGGGCGGCTGAAGCTTTCTTT. Its protein is CASSGGQGAAEAFF.

This clonotype appeared a few times. This chain uses TRBV20-1 with TRBJ2-5; no clear D gene. Trimming left V 6 bases short and J 5 bases short, with 19 bases between. CDR1 DFQATT and CDR2 SNEGSKA come from the germline V gene (reference sequence). This CDR3 region has 14 residues. CDR3 sequence (DNA): TGCAGTGCGTCTCAGTCAAGGTCTGTGGAGACCCAGTACTTC. This translates into CSASQSRSVETQYF.

The V call is TRBV11-2, the J call TRBJ2-3; D is unclear. Trimming cost V 1 base and J 0 bases, with 5 bases left between them. Germline CDR1 is SGHAT and CDR2 is FQNNGV. The CDR3 extends over 14 amino acids. The CDR3 DNA is TGTGCCAGCAGCTTAGTGGTTAGCACAGATACGCAGTATTTT. Protein: CASSLVVSTDTQYF. Combining the CDR3 with reference TRBV11-2 and TRBJ2-3 gives the whole variable domain EAGVAQSPRYKIIEKRQSVAFWCNPISGHATLYWYQQILGQGPKLLIQFQNNGVVDDSQLPKDRFSAERLKGVDSTLKIQPAKLEDSAVYLCASSLVVSTDTQYFGPGTRLTVL.

In its sample, this clonotype was seen a few times. V gene TRBV20-1 combines with J gene TRBJ2-1; 8 nucleotides align to TRBD1. There are 15 residues in the CDR3. Per the germline V gene, CDR1 is DFQATT and CDR2 is SNEGSKA (reference sequence). V gave up 2 bases and J gave up 4 bases; unmatched junction bases: 7. The CDR3 loop is CSARSRQGAYNEQFF. DNA of the CDR3: TGCAGTGCTAGAAGTCGGCAGGGGGCTTACAATGAGCAGTTCTTC.

Here the CDR3 DNA reads TGTGCCAGCAGTCCCTCGGGGGCCTCTGGAAACACCATATATTTT. Translating gives CASSPSGASGNTIYF. V is TRBV6-1 and J is TRBJ1-3; D may be TRBD1 (6 bases). CDR3 size: 15 residues. The germline V and J ends were trimmed by 5 bases and 0 bases, with 11 bases remaining between them. Looked up from germline, CDR1 is MNHNS and CDR2 is SASEGT.

The chain carries TRBV28 and TRBJ1-5; D not resolved. The CDR3 spans 15 residues. V lost 3 bases to trimming and J lost 0 bases, with 9 bases between them. Germline V lookup: CDR1 MDHEN, CDR2 SYDVKM. CDR3 nucleotides: TGTGCCAGCAGTTTTCTCCAGAATAGCAATCAGCCCCAGCATTTT. Encoded protein: CASSFLQNSNQPQHF.